These 7 T cell receptor beta chains share one sample of origin, sequenced in a study of T cell repertoires in aging, cancer and after chemotherapy (dated by TCRdb to about 2019). Sequencing instrument: Illumina MiSeq. Rearranged TRB sequences spanning V, D and J segments were amplified by multiplex touch-down PCR using a mixed TRB-A/B primer pool. Clones were called with MiXCR by TCRdb after fastp trimmed the public reads at Q25, and only in-frame beta chains were retained. Rows with a matching CDR3 protein are joined into one entry that keeps the most common DNA and genes. The sample table shows around 1,300 distinct CDR3 sequences, and roughly 22% are seen once. In total, the top ten clones hold about 10% of the sample. Instead of sorted cells or RNA, genomic DNA extracted from peripheral blood served as the source for amplifying TCR beta rearrangements. Sequencing was done on a sample of blood. The receptors come from a human donor in good health.

Relative to its sample, this clonotype is large. V usage is TRBV29-1 and J usage is TRBJ2-3; 11 positions agree with TRBD2. CDR1 is SQVTM, CDR2 ANQGSEA, per germline. Trimming removed 3 bases from V and 1 base from J; junction bases left unmatched: 15. The CDR3 contains 19 residues. In DNA form, the CDR3 reads TGCAGCGTTGACGCTAGCGGGAGGCTGTTTCTCGTGTGCACAGATACGCAGTATTTT. Its translation is CSVDASGRLFLVCTDTQYF.

The chain is built from TRBV10-2 and TRBJ1-2; D might be TRBD1 (5 bases). Trimming left V 10 bases short and J 6 bases short, with 18 bases between. The germline CDR1 and CDR2 sequences are WSHSY and SAAADI. The CDR3 is 13 amino acids. The CDR3 here is CATKPQGEDGYTF. The CDR3 DNA is TGCGCCACCAAACCCCAGGGTGAGGATGGCTACACCTTC.

As for this clonotype: Relative to the germline gene, one junction end is altered; a read error may explain this. J is TRBJ1-4 and V is TRBV27; the match to TRBD1 covers 10 bases. Germline V gene sequence: CDR1 MNHEY, CDR2 SMNVEV (reference sequence). This CDR3 contains 17 residues. For the CDR3, the DNA is TGTGCCAGCAGACCCCGGGACAGGGGATCGCAGGAGGGAAAAACTGTTTTT. Protein: CASRPRDRGSQEGKTVF.

The chain employs TRBV7-6 and TRBJ1-1; 11 nucleotides align to TRBD1. The length of the CDR3 is 16 residues. Germline V gene lookup returns CDR1 SGHVS and CDR2 FNYEAQ. After removal of 6 bases from V and 0 bases from J, the junction contained 6 bases not matched to a gene. The CDR3 reads CASSHRDRGLNTEAFF. CDR3 DNA: TGTGCCAGCAGTCACCGGGACAGGGGGTTGAACACTGAAGCTTTCTTT.

The chain joins TRBV5-6 to TRBJ2-1; TRBD1 agrees at 9 bases. This CDR3 region has 16 residues. CDR1 is SGHDT and CDR2 is YYEEEE in the germline V gene. Trimming at V came to 2 bases and at J to 7 bases, leaving 10 bases not matched to a gene. The CDR3 coding sequence is TGTGCCAGCAGCTTCGGGGGACAGGGAGGGTGGAATGAGCAGTTCTTC. Its protein is CASSFGGQGGWNEQFF.

The J gene is TRBJ2-7, the V gene TRBV27, with D maybe TRBD2 (5 bases). This CDR3 comprises 14 residues. Germline V gene data show CDR1 as MNHEY and CDR2 as SMNVEV (reference sequence). V dropped 6 bases and J dropped 1 base, with 13 bases sitting between them. CDR3 sequence: CASSLAIYSYEQYF. As DNA, the CDR3 is TGTGCCAGCAGCTTAGCGATCTATTCCTACGAGCAGTACTTC.

By proportion, this clonotype is medium-sized. V and J are TRBV18 and TRBJ1-2; TRBD1 is a possible D gene (6 bases). Trimming removed 2 bases from V and 3 bases from J, with 13 bases in between. CDR1 KGHSH and CDR2 LQKENI come from the germline V gene. This CDR3 region has 15 residues. CDR3 in amino acids: CASSPDTGKDYGYTF. CDR3 nucleotides: TGTGCCAGCTCACCAGATACAGGGAAGGACTATGGCTACACCTTC. Full variable domain (remainder filled in from reference TRBV18 and TRBJ1-2): NAGVMQNPRHLVRRRGQEARLRCSPMKGHSHVYWYRQLPEEGLKFMVYLQKENIIDESGMPKERFSAEFPKEGPSILRIQQVVRGDSAAYFCASSPDTGKDYGYTFGSGTRLTVV.